The sample holds one count of the clone carrying this T cell receptor beta chain. Germline V gene lookup returns CDR1 MDHEN and CDR2 SYDVKM. Deletions cut 7 bases from V and 2 bases from J, with 9 bases between. CDR3 length: 12 residues. Use of 60 Vbeta and 13 Jbeta primers characterized the PCR. Repertoires were generated with immunoSEQ multiplex PCR, while TCRdb's copy carries only in-frame clones and drops some. This table holds some 130,000 clones, over 75% found once. The sample originates from a study of cytomegalovirus exposure and HLA in healthy donors. The receptor's source is a male donor in good health and CMV-seropositive. J is TRBJ2-7 and V is TRBV28; D is unclear. Sequencing used PBMCs. The CDR3 DNA follows: TGTGCCAGCACCCTACCCCCCTACGAGCAGTACTTC. This translates into CASTLPPYEQYF.